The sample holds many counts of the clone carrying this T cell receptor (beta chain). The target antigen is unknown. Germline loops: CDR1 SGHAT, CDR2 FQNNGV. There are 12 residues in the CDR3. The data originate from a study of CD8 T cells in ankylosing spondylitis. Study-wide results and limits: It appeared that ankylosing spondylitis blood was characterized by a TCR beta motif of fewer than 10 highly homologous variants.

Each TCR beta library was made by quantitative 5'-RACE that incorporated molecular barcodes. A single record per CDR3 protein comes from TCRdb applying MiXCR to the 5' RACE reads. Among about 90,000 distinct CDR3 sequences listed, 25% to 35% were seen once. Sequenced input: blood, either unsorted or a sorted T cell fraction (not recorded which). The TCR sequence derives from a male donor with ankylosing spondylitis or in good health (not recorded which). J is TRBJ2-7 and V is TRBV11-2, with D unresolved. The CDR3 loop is CASSPPVMDPNV. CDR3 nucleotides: TGTGCCAGCAGCCCGCCGGTAATGGATCCAAACGTC.